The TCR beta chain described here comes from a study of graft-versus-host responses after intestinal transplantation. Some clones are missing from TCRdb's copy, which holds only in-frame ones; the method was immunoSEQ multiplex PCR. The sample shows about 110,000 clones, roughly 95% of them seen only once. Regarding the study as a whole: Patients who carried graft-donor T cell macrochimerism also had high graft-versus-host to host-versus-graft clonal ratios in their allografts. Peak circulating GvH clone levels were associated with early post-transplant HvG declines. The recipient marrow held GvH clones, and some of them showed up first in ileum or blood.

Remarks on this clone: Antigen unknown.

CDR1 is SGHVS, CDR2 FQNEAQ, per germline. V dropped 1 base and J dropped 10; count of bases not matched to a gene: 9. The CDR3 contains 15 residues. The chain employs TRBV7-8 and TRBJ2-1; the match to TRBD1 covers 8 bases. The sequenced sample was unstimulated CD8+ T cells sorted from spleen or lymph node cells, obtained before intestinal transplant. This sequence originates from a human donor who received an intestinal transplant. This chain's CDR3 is CASSLDAGTGREQFF. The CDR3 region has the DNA TGTGCCAGCAGCTTAGACGCCGGGACAGGAAGGGAGCAGTTCTTC.